The next 4 T cell receptor beta chains were all read from a single sample in a study of cytomegalovirus exposure and HLA in healthy donors. In the PCR, 60 Vbeta and 13 Jbeta primers were used. Clones were read by immunoSEQ multiplex PCR, and TCRdb kept only the in-frame ones, dropping some. In the table there are 120,000 to 150,000 clones, 60% to 85% of which are singletons. Sequencing was performed on PBMCs. The receptors derive from a male donor in good health and CMV-seronegative.

This chain uses TRBV5-6 with TRBJ1-6, with TRBD1 matching 7 bases. This CDR3 is built from 15 residues. Unmatched junction bases numbered 5, after V lost 0 bases and J lost 8 bases. The germline gives CDR1 SGHDT, CDR2 YYEEEE. CDR3 coding DNA: TGTGCCAGCAGCTTGGTTGCAGGGGGTGATTCACCCCTCCACTTT. As protein: CASSLVAGGDSPLHF. Using reference TRBV5-6 and TRBJ1-6 for the parts outside the CDR3, the full variable domain is DAGVTQSPTHLIKTRGQQVTLRCSPKSGHDTVSWYQQALGQGPQFIFQYYEEEERQRGNFPDRFSGHQFPNYSSELNVNALLLGDSALYLCASSLVAGGDSPLHFGNGTRLTVT.

V usage is TRBV30 and J usage is TRBJ1-2; 8 nucleotides agree with TRBD1. Germline CDR1 is GTSNPN and CDR2 is SVGIG (reference sequence). V dropped 3 bases and J dropped 8; count of bases not matched to a gene: 8. This CDR3 contains 13 residues. DNA of the CDR3: TGTGCCTGGAGGGCAGGGGGCGCGGAGGGCTACACCTTC. Its protein is CAWRAGGAEGYTF. The whole variable domain, remainder taken from reference TRBV30 and TRBJ1-2, is SQTIHQWPATLVQPVGSPLSLECTVEGTSNPNLYWYRQAAGRGLQLLFYSVGIGQISSEVPQNLSASRPQDRQFILSSKKLLLSDSGFYLCAWRAGGAEGYTFGSGTRLTVV.

CDR3 coding DNA: TGCGCCAGCCAATTCGGCGGGGGCGAGGGAACTGAAGCTTTCTTT. Its protein product is CASQFGGGEGTEAFF. This chain uses TRBV5-1 with TRBJ1-1; maybe TRBD1 (6 bases). The CDR3 spans 15 residues. The V end was cut by 7 bases, the J end by 5 bases, with 21 bases between. Germline-derived CDR1 and CDR2 are SGHRS and YFSETQ.

The chain links TRBV2 to TRBJ1-4; D remains unclear. The CDR3 contains 13 residues. The V gene lost 5 bases and the J gene lost 4 bases, with 8 bases spanning the gap. CDR1 is SNHLY and CDR2 is FYNNEI in the germline V gene. CDR3 region: CASSTVRNEKLFF. The CDR3 bases are TGTGCCAGCAGTACAGTACGTAATGAAAAACTGTTTTTT.